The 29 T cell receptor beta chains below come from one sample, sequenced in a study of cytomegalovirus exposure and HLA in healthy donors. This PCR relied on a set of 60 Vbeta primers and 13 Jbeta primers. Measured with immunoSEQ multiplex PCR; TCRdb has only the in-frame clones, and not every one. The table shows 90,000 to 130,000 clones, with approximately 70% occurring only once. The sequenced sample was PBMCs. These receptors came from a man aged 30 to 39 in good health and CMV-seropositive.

CDR3 in DNA: TGTGCCAGCACCCGCCCACAGGGAACCACCGGGGAGCTGTTTTTT. This translates into CASTRPQGTTGELFF. This chain uses TRBV5-6 with TRBJ2-2; tentative D call: TRBD1 (6 bases). Trimming took 6 bases from V and 4 from J, leaving 16 bases between them. This CDR3 has 15 residues. Germline V lookup: CDR1 SGHDT, CDR2 YYEEEE.

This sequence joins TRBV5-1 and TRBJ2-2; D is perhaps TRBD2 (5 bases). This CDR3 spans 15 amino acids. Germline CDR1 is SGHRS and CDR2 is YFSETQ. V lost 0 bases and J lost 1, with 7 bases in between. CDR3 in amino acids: CASSLGSGNTGELFF. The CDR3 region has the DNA TGCGCCAGCAGCTTGGGGAGCGGGAACACCGGGGAGCTGTTTTTT. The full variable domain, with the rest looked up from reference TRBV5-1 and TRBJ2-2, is KAGVTQTPRYLIKTRGQQVTLSCSPISGHRSVSWYQQTPGQGLQFLFEYFSETQRNKGNFPGRFSGRQFSNSRSEMNVSTLELGDSALYLCASSLGSGNTGELFFGEGSRLTVL.

The CDR3 DNA reads TGTGCCAGCAGCTTAACAGGGAATCAGCCCCAGCATTTT. Protein product: CASSLTGNQPQHF. The chain is built from TRBV7-2 and TRBJ1-5; possible D gene TRBD1, 6 bases. Germline lookup yields CDR1 SGHTA and CDR2 FQGNSA. The CDR3 covers 13 residues. V was clipped by 2 bases and J by 4 bases, with 6 bases between them.

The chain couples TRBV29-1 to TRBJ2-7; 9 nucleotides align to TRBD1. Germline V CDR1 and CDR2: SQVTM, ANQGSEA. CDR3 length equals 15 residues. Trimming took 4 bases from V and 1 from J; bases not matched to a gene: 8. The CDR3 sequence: CSVVGGGTGSYEQYF. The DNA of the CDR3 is TGCAGCGTTGTAGGGGGGGGGACAGGGTCCTACGAGCAGTACTTC.

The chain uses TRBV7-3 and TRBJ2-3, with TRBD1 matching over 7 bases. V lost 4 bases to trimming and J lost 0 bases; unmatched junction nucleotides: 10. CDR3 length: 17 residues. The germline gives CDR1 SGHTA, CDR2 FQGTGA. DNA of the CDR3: TGTGCCAGCAGCTCTCGTCGACAGGGTTGGAGCACAGATACGCAGTATTTT. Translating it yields CASSSRRQGWSTDTQYF.

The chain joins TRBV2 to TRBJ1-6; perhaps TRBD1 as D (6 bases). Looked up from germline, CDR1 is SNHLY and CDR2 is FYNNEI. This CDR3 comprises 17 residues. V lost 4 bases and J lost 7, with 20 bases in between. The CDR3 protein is CASSGHEGGRKNSPLHF. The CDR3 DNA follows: TGTGCCAGCAGTGGGCATGAGGGGGGGCGGAAGAATTCACCCCTCCACTTT.

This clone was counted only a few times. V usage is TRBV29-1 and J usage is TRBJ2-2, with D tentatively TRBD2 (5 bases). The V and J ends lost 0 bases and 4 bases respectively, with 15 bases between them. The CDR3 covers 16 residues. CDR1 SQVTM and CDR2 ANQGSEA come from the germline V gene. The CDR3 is CSVEEVSGAFTGELFF. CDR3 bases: TGCAGCGTTGAAGAAGTAAGCGGAGCCTTCACCGGGGAGCTGTTTTTT.

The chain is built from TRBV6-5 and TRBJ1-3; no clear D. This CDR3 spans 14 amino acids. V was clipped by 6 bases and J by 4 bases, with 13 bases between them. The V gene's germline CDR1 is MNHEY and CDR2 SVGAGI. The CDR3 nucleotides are TGTGCCAGCAGGAGGAGGGCGCGGGGAAACACCATATATTTT. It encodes CASRRRARGNTIYF.

The CDR3 nucleotides read TGTGCCAGCAGCTACACAGCGGGGGTGGGGGAGACCCAGTACTTC. Residues: CASSYTAGVGETQYF. The chain joins TRBV11-3 to TRBJ2-5; 8 nucleotides match TRBD2. V trimming: 4 bases; J trimming: 5 bases; junction bases outside the gene matches: 9. The CDR3 length is 15 residues. The germline gives CDR1 SGHNT, CDR2 YENEEA.

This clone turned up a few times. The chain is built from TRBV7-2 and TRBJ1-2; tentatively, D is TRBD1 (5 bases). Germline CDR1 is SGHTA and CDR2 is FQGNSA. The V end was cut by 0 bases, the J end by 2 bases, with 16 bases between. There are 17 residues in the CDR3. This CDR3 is CASSLAGTAGLNYGYTF. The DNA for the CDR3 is TGTGCCAGCAGCTTAGCGGGTACGGCAGGGCTCAACTATGGCTACACCTTC.

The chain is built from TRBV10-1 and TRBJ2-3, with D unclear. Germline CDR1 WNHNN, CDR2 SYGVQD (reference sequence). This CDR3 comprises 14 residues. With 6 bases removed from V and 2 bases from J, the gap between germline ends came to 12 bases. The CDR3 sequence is CASSRAGFTDTQYF. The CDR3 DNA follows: TGCGCCAGCAGCCGAGCCGGGTTCACAGATACGCAGTATTTT.

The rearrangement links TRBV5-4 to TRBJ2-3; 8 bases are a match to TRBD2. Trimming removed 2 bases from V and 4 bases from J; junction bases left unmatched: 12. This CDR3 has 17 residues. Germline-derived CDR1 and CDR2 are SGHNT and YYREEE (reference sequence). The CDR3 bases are TGTGCCAGCAGCTTCGTAGCGGGACCAGGAGTAGCAGATACGCAGTATTTT. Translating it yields CASSFVAGPGVADTQYF. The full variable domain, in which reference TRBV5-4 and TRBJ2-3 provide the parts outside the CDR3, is ETGVTQSPTHLIKTRGQQVTLRCSSQSGHNTVSWYQQALGQGPQFIFQYYREEENGRGNFPPRFSGLQFPNYSSELNVNALELDDSALYLCASSFVAGPGVADTQYFGPGTRLTVL.

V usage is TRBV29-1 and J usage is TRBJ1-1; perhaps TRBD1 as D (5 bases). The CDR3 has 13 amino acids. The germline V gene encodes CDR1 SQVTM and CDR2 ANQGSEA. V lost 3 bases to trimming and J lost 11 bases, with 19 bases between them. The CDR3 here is CSVERDYSHGAFF. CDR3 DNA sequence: TGCAGCGTTGAGAGGGACTATAGCCATGGCGCTTTCTTT. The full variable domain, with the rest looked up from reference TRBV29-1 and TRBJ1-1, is SAVISQKPSRDICQRGTSLTIQCQVDSQVTMMFWYRQQPGQSLTLIATANQGSEATYESGFVIDKFPISRPNLTFSTLTVSNMSPEDSSIYLCSVERDYSHGAFFGQGTRLTVV.

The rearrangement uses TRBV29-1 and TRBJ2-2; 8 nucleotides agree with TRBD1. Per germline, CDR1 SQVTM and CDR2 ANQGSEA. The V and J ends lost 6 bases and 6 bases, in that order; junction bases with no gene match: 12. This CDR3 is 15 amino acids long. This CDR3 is CSVKGPGQESGELFF. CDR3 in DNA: TGCAGCGTCAAGGGCCCGGGACAGGAGTCCGGGGAGCTGTTTTTT.

The CDR3 nucleotides are TGTGCCAGCAGCTTAACATCTTTAGGGCTAGCGGGGGGTGATACGCAGTATTTT. Translated, it gives CASSLTSLGLAGGDTQYF. V and J are TRBV7-3 and TRBJ2-3; 11 bases align to TRBD2. CDR3 length: 18 amino acids. The germline CDR1 and CDR2 sequences are SGHTA and FQGTGA. With V trimmed by 0 bases and J by 6 bases, 11 bases remained unmatched.

The CDR3 DNA follows: TGTGCCAGCAGTTTCGGGGGGTGGAACACTGAAGCTTTCTTT. Its protein is CASSFGGWNTEAFF. This chain uses TRBV27 with TRBJ1-1, with D tentatively TRBD1 (5 bases). This CDR3 is built from 14 residues. Trimming pared 3 bases from V and 1 base from J, leaving 9 bases between. Germline V gives CDR1 MNHEY, CDR2 SMNVEV (reference sequence).

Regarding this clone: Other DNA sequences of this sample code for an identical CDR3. CDR3 bases: TGTGCCAGTAGTATATCCCCTCGGACAGGGGGCTATGACGCTGGCTACACCTTC. It yields the protein CASSISPRTGGYDAGYTF. The chain employs TRBV19 and TRBJ1-2, with 11 bases lining up with TRBD1. This CDR3 has 18 residues. V shed 2 bases and J 7 bases; nucleotides not matched to a gene: 15. Germline values: CDR1 LNHDA, CDR2 SQIVND (reference sequence).

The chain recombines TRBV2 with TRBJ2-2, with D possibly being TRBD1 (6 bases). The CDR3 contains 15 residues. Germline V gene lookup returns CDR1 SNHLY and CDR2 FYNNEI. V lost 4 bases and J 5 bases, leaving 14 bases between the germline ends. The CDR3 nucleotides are TGTGCCAGCAGTGTAGGGCAGGGGTGGACCGGGGAGCTGTTTTTT. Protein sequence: CASSVGQGWTGELFF.

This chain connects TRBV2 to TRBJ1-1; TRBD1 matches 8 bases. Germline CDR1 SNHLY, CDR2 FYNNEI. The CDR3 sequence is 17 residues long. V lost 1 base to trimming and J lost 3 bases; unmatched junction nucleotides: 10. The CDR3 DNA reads TGTGCCAGCAGTGAAGGGTACTTCAGGGGGCAGGACACTGAAGCTTTCTTT. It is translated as CASSEGYFRGQDTEAFF. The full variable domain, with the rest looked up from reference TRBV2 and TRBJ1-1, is EPEVTQTPSHQVTQMGQEVILRCVPISNHLYFYWYRQILGQKVEFLVSFYNNEISEKSEIFDDQFSVERPDGSNFTLKIRSTKLEDSAMYFCASSEGYFRGQDTEAFFGQGTRLTVV.

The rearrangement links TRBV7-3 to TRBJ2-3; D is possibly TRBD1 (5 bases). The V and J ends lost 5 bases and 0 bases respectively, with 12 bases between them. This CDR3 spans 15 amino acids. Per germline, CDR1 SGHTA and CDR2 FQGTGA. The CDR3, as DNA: TGTGCCAGCAGCGTAGGGGTTACTAGCACAGATACGCAGTATTTT. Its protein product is CASSVGVTSTDTQYF. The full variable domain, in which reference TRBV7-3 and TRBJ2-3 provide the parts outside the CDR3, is GAGVSQTPSNKVTEKGKYVELRCDPISGHTALYWYRQSLGQGPEFLIYFQGTGAADDSGLPNDRFFAVRPEGSVSTLKIQRTERGDSAVYLCASSVGVTSTDTQYFGPGTRLTVL.

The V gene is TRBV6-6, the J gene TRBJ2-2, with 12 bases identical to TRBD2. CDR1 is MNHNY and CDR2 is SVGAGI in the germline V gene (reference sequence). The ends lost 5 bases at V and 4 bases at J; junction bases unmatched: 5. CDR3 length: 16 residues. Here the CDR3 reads CASSPSTSGGTGELFF. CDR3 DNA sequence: TGTGCCAGCAGTCCCTCGACTAGCGGGGGCACCGGGGAGCTGTTTTTT.

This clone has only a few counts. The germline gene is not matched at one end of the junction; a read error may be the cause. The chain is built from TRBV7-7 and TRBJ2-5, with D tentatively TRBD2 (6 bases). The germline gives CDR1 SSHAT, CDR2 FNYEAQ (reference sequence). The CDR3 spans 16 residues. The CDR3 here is CASSLGRLVQGETQYF. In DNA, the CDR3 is TGTGCTAGCAGCTTGGGTAGACTAGTCCAAGGGGAGACCCAGTACTTC.

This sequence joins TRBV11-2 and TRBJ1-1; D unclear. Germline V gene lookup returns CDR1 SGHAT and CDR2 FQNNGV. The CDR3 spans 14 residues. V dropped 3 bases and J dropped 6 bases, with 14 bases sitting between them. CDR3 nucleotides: TGTGCCAGCAGCTTTACAACCACCCGGGCTGAAGCTTTCTTT. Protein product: CASSFTTTRAEAFF.

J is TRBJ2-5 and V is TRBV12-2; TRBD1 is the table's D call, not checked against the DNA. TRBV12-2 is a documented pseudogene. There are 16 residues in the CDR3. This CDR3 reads CASRLVKDRSAETQYF. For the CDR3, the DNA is TGTGCAAGTCGCTTAGTTAAGGACAGGAGCGCCGAGACCCAGTACTTC.

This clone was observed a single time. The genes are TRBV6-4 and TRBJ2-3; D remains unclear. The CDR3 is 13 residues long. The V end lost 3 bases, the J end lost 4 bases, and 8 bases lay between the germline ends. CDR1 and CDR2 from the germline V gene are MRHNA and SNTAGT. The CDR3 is CASSEQNSDTQYF. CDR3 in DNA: TGTGCCAGCAGTGAACAGAATTCAGATACGCAGTATTTT.

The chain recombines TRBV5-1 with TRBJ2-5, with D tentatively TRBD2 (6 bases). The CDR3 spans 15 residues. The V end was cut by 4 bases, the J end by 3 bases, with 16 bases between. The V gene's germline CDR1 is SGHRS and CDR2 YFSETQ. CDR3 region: CASSPESGGEETQYF. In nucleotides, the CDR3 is TGCGCCAGCAGCCCGGAAAGCGGCGGGGAAGAGACCCAGTACTTC.

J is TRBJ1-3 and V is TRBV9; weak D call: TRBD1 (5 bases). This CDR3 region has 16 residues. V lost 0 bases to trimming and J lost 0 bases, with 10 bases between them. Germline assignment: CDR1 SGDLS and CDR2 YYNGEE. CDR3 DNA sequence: TGTGCCAGCAGCGTAGGGACATCGAGCTCTGGAAACACCATATATTTT. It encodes CASSVGTSSSGNTIYF. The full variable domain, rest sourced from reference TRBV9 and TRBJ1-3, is DSGVTQTPKHLITATGQRVTLRCSPRSGDLSVYWYQQSLDQGLQFLIQYYNGEERAKGNILERFSAQQFPDLHSELNLSSLELGDSALYFCASSVGTSSSGNTIYFGEGSWLTVV.

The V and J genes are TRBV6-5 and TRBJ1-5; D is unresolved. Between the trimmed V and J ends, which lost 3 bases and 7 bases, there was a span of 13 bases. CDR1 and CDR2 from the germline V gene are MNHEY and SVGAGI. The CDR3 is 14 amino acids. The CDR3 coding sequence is TGTGCCAGCAGTTATCGGGAGGGTGGGCAGCCCCAGCATTTT. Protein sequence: CASSYREGGQPQHF.

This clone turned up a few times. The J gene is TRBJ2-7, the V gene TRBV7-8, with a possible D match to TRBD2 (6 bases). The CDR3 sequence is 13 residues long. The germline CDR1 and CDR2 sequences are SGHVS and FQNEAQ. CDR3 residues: CASAGARRQEQYF. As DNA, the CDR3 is TGTGCTTCAGCGGGCGCACGGCGTCAGGAGCAGTACTTC.